These T cell receptor beta chains were read from a single sample in a study of blood T cell repertoires in COVID-19. TCRdb keeps only in-frame clones here, not all; method: immunoSEQ multiplex PCR. The sample yields 100,000 or so clones, 70% to 90% seen once. The specimen was peripheral blood. The source is a woman aged 55-69 years with acute or convalescent COVID-19. Each CDR3 is given with its conserved first and last residue. A D gene is named only where the DNA matches it firmly. Expanded clones are given a class, and other clones once, few, many or no size at all.

>TRBJ1-4|TRBV5-6|NA|NA
CASSFDLDATNEKLFF
TGTGCCAGCAGCTTTGACCTAGATGCAACTAATGAAAAACTGTTTTTT
>TRBJ2-5|TRBV5-1|TRBD2|NA
CASSWGAGGIQETQYF
TGCGCCAGCAGCTGGGGTGCGGGAGGGATCCAAGAGACCCAGTACTTC
>TRBJ1-1|TRBV5-1|NA|NA
CASGTTGLNTEAFF
TGCGCCAGCGGGACTACTGGGCTGAACACTGAAGCTTTCTTT
>TRBJ2-7|TRBV27|NA|once
CASSTLGSSEQYF
TGTGCCAGCAGCACTCTAGGCAGTTCCGAGCAGTACTTC
>TRBJ2-5|TRBV6-1|NA|NA
CASSGTRSLPQETQYF
TGTGCCAGCAGTGGTACTAGGTCCCTCCCCCAAGAGACCCAGTACTTC
>TRBJ2-7|TRBV28|NA|NA
CASSFAGGSYEQYF
TGTGCCAGCAGTTTCGCAGGGGGGTCCTACGAGCAGTACTTC
>TRBJ2-5|TRBV28|TRBD1|NA
CASSWDRKTQYF
TGTGCCAGCAGTTGGGACAGGAAGACCCAGTACTTC
>TRBJ2-1|TRBV24-1|TRBD2|NA
CATSQGGRGDEQFF
TGTGCCACCAGTCAAGGCGGGAGGGGGGATGAGCAGTTCTTC
>TRBJ2-2|TRBV10-3|NA|NA
CAISLGGADGELFF
TGTGCCATCAGCCTGGGGGGGGCTGACGGGGAGCTGTTTTTT
>TRBJ1-1|TRBV3-1/TRBV3-2|NA|NA
CASSQGGGTGEAFF
TGTGCCAGCAGCCAAGGAGGGGGAACCGGTGAAGCTTTCTTT
>TRBJ1-3|TRBV5-8|NA|NA
CASSLRGGNTIYF
TGTGCCAGCAGCCTCAGGGGTGGAAACACCATATATTTT
>TRBJ2-1|TRBV29-1|TRBD2|NA
CSVGFGLAYNEQFF
TGCAGCGTTGGATTCGGACTAGCCTACAATGAGCAGTTCTTC
>TRBJ1-2|TRBV9|NA|NA
CASSPRGGFGYTF
TGTGCCAGCAGCCCCCGGGGTGGGTTTGGCTACACCTTC
>TRBJ2-2|TRBV7-8|TRBD2|NA
CASSSPNLAGGNTGELFF
TGTGCCAGCAGCTCCCCGAACTTAGCGGGAGGGAACACCGGGGAGCTGTTTTTT
>TRBJ1-1|TRBV19|TRBD1|NA
CASSIGQGNTEAFF
TGTGCCAGTAGTATAGGACAGGGGAACACTGAAGCTTTCTTT
>TRBJ1-1|TRBV12-3/TRBV12-4|NA|NA
CASSLGADTEAFF
TGTGCCAGCAGTTTGGGGGCTGACACTGAAGCTTTCTTT
>TRBJ2-5|TRBV9|TRBD2|NA
CASSVDTSGRKTQYF
TGTGCCAGCAGCGTAGACACTAGCGGGAGAAAGACCCAGTACTTC
>TRBJ1-5|TRBV19|NA|NA
CASSIEPAGRAGSNQPQHF
TGTGCCAGTAGTATAGAGCCCGCTGGGAGGGCGGGGAGCAATCAGCCCCAGCATTTT
>TRBJ2-5|TRBV5-1|TRBD2|few
CASSKGLAGERGETQYF
TGCGCCAGCAGCAAGGGACTAGCGGGAGAAAGGGGGGAGACCCAGTACTTC
>TRBJ1-2|TRBV6-1|NA|NA
CASSEAGRGGYTF
TGTGCCAGCAGTGAGGCGGGACGTGGGGGCTACACCTTC
>TRBJ1-4|TRBV9|NA|NA
CASSTGLNEKLFF
TGTGCCAGCAGCACCGGACTTAATGAAAAACTGTTTTTT
>TRBJ2-1|TRBV7-2|NA|NA
CASSLGSPGEYNEQFF
TGTGCCAGCAGCTTAGGAAGTCCGGGAGAGTACAATGAGCAGTTCTTC
>TRBJ2-1|TRBV6-2/TRBV6-3|TRBD1|NA
CASSYRAGGSRNEQFF
TGTGCCAGCAGTTACAGGGCAGGGGGCTCGAGGAATGAGCAGTTCTTC
>TRBJ1-5|TRBV7-9|NA|once
CASSRDNSNQPQHF
TGTGCCAGCAGTCGCGACAATAGCAATCAGCCCCAGCATTTT
>TRBJ1-2|TRBV19|TRBD1|NA
CASSDRVGGYTF
TGTGCCAGTAGTGACAGGGTTGGAGGCTACACCTTC
>TRBJ2-5|TRBV21-1|NA|NA
CASSRDRQETQYF
TGTGCCAGCAGCAGGGACAGACAAGAGACCCAGTACTTC
>TRBJ2-7|TRBV2|TRBD1|NA
CASAYRQGYYEQYF
TGTGCCAGCGCGTACCGACAGGGATACTACGAGCAGTACTTC
>TRBJ2-7|TRBV6-4|NA|NA
CASRFPRDTHYYEQYF
TGTGCCAGCCGTTTTCCCCGGGACACCCACTACTACGAGCAGTACTTC
>TRBJ2-7|TRBV18|NA|NA
CASSPPWTVPYEQYF
TGTGCCAGCTCACCACCGTGGACAGTCCCCTACGAGCAGTACTTC
>TRBJ1-5|TRBV5-1|NA|NA
CASSLGQNSQPQHF
TGCGCCAGCAGCTTGGGACAGAATTCTCAGCCCCAGCATTTT
>TRBJ2-1|TRBV29-1|TRBD2|NA
CSVEVGLAGGHSYNEQFF
TGCAGCGTTGAAGTGGGACTAGCGGGGGGGCACTCCTACAATGAGCAGTTCTTC
>TRBJ1-1|TRBV29-1|NA|NA
CSVSTGNTEAFF
TGCAGCGTAAGTACAGGGAACACTGAAGCTTTCTTT
>TRBJ1-6|TRBV28|NA|NA
CASSFGSPLHF
TGTGCCAGCAGTTTCGGTTCACCCCTCCACTTT
>TRBJ1-3|TRBV30|TRBD1|once
CAWSRRRGPGNTIYF
TGTGCCTGGAGTCGCAGGAGGGGGCCTGGAAACACCATATATTTT
>TRBJ1-1|TRBV28|NA|NA
CASITGQPGSEAFF
TGTGCCAGCATCACCGGACAGCCCGGTAGTGAAGCTTTCTTT